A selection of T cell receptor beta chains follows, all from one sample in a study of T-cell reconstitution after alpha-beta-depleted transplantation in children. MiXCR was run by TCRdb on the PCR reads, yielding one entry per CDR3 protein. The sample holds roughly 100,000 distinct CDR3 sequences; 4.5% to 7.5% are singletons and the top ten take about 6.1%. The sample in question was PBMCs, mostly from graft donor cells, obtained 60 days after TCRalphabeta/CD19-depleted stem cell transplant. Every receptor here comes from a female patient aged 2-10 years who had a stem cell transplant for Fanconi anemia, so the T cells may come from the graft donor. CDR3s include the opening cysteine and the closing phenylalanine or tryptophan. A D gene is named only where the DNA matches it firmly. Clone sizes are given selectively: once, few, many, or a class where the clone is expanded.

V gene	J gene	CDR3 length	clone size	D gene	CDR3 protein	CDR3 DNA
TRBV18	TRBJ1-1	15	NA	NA	CASSIWEGRNTEAFF	TGTGCCAGCTCCATCTGGGAGGGTAGGAACACTGAAGCTTTCTTT
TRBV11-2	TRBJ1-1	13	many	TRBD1	CASSFRGLTEAFF	TGTGCCAGCAGCTTCAGGGGGCTCACTGAAGCTTTCTTT
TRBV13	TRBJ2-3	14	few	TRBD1	CASSFRQGTDTQYF	TGTGCCAGCAGCTTTAGACAGGGGACAGATACGCAGTATTTT
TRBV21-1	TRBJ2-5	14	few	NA	CASSREGGQETQYF	TGTGCCAGCAGCAGGGAGGGGGGACAAGAGACCCAGTACTTC
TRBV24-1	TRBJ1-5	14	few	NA	CATSDPTRGQPQHF	TGTGCCACCAGTGATCCCACCCGAGGCCAGCCCCAGCATTTT
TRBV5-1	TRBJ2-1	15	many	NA	CASDAGTKIYNEQFF	TGCGCCAGCGATGCCGGGACAAAAATCTACAATGAGCAGTTCTTC
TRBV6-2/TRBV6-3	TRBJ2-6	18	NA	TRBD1	CASSYTGQGDPGANVLTF	TGTGCCAGCAGTTACACGGGACAGGGCGACCCTGGGGCCAACGTCCTGACTTTC
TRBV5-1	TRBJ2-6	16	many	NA	CASRFNSRSGANVLTF	TGCGCCAGCAGGTTCAACAGTCGCTCTGGGGCCAACGTCCTGACTTTC
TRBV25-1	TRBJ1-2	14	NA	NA	CASSEWNFNYGYTF	TGTGCCAGCAGTGAATGGAATTTTAACTATGGCTACACCTTC
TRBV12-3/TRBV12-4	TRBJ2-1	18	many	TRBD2	CASSPGTSGFGSYNEQFF	TGTGCCAGCAGTCCCGGGACTAGCGGGTTCGGGTCCTACAATGAGCAGTTCTTC
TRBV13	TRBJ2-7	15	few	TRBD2	CASSNTGTTPYEQYF	TGTGCCAGCAGTAATACCGGGACTACACCCTACGAGCAGTACTTC
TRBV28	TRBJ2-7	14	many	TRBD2	CASRSGTSLFEQYF	TGTGCCAGCAGGTCCGGGACTAGCCTCTTCGAGCAGTACTTC
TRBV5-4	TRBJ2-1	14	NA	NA	CASSLELWDYEQFF	TGTGCCAGCAGCTTGGAGCTGTGGGACTATGAGCAGTTCTTC
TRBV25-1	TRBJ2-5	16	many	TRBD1	CASSEWRQGPFGTQYF	TGTGCCAGCAGTGAATGGAGACAGGGCCCCTTTGGGACCCAGTACTTC
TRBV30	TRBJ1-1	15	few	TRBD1	CAWTPLQGANTEAFF	TGTGCCTGGACCCCATTACAGGGGGCGAACACTGAAGCTTTCTTT
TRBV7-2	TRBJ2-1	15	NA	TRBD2	CASSLLPSGGNEQFF	TGTGCCAGCAGCTTATTGCCTAGCGGGGGCAATGAGCAGTTCTTC
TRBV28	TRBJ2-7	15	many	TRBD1	CASSFLGQGTYEQYF	TGTGCCAGCAGTTTTTTGGGACAGGGAACCTACGAGCAGTACTTC
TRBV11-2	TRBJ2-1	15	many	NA	CASSLGWAEINEQFF	TGTGCCAGCAGCTTAGGTTGGGCAGAAATCAATGAGCAGTTCTTC
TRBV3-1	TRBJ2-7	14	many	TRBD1	CASSQVMGQGEQYF	TGTGCCAGCAGCCAAGTAATGGGACAGGGCGAGCAGTACTTC
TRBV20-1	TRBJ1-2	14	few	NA	CSARAGTPVYGYTF	TGCAGTGCTAGAGCTGGGACACCTGTCTATGGCTACACCTTC
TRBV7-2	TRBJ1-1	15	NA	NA	CASSLDTPRNTEAFF	TGTGCCAGCAGCTTAGATACTCCTAGGAACACTGAAGCTTTCTTT
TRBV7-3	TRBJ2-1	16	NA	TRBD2	CASSLLAGQRNNEQFF	TGTGCCAGCAGCCTCCTAGCGGGGCAAAGGAACAATGAGCAGTTCTTC
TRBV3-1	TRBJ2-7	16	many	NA	CASSQESGFPEYEQYF	TGTGCCAGCAGCCAAGAGTCGGGGTTTCCGGAATACGAGCAGTACTTC
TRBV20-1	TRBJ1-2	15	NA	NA	CSARGGRGIGGGYTF	TGCAGTGCTAGAGGGGGAAGGGGAATAGGAGGCGGCTACACCTTC
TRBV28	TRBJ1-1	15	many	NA	CATGDMRPMNTEAFF	TGTGCCACCGGGGATATGAGGCCAATGAACACTGAAGCTTTCTTT
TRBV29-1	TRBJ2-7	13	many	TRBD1	CSVEDRDSLRQYF	TGCAGCGTTGAAGACCGGGACAGTCTCCGGCAGTACTTC
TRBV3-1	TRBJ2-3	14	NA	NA	CASSQDPWTGTQYF	TGTGCCAGCAGCCAAGATCCATGGACGGGTACGCAGTATTTT
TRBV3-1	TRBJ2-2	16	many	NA	CASSPTRGANTGELFF	TGTGCCAGCAGCCCGACTCGCGGAGCGAACACCGGGGAGCTGTTTTTT
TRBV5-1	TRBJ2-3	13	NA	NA	CASSSRWGDTQYF	TGCGCCAGCAGCTCGAGGTGGGGAGATACGCAGTATTTT
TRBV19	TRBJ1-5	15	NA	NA	CASSIVETGHQPQHF	TGTGCCAGTAGTATAGTGGAAACTGGGCATCAGCCCCAGCATTTT
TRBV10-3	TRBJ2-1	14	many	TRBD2	CAISKAGGTSEEFF	TGTGCCATCTCTAAAGCGGGAGGGACAAGTGAGGAGTTCTTC
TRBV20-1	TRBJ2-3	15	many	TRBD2	CSASKAGGSTDTQYF	TGCAGTGCTAGTAAAGCGGGAGGCAGCACAGATACGCAGTATTTT
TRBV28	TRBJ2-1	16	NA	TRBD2	CASRPLAGASYNEQFF	TGTGCCAGCAGACCGTTAGCGGGAGCATCCTACAATGAGCAGTTCTTC
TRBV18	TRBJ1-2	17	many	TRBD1	CASSPFGQGAIPYGYTF	TGTGCCAGCTCACCATTCGGACAGGGGGCGATTCCCTATGGCTACACCTTC
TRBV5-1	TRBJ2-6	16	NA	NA	CASSLARNSGANVLTF	TGCGCCAGCAGCTTGGCCCGCAACTCTGGGGCCAACGTCCTGACTTTC
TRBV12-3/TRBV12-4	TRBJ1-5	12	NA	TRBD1	CASRGQEEPQHF	TGTGCCAGCAGGGGACAGGAGGAGCCCCAGCATTTT
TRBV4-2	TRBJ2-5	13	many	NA	CASSRAGRETQYF	TGTGCCAGCAGCAGGGCAGGGCGAGAGACCCAGTACTTC
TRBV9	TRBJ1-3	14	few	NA	CASSVVDFGNTIYF	TGTGCCAGCAGCGTGGTTGACTTCGGAAACACCATATATTTT
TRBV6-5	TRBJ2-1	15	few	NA	CASSSYADSYNEQFF	TGTGCCAGCAGTTCCTACGCGGACTCCTACAATGAGCAGTTCTTC
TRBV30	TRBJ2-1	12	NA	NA	CAWRPTYNEQFF	TGTGCCTGGAGACCTACTTACAATGAGCAGTTCTTC
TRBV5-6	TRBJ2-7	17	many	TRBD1	CASSFANVGQDAFEQYF	TGTGCCAGCAGCTTTGCGAACGTGGGACAGGACGCCTTCGAGCAGTACTTC
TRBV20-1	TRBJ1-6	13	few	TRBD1	CSAPDRGNSPLHF	TGCAGTGCCCCCGACAGGGGGAATTCACCCCTCCACTTT
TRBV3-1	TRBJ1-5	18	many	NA	CASSQVGGGLPTNQPQHF	TGTGCCAGCAGCCAAGTTGGGGGGGGCCTCCCCACCAATCAGCCCCAGCATTTT
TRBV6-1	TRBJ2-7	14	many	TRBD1	CASSQGDRVYEQYF	TGTGCCAGCAGCCAGGGGGACAGGGTCTACGAGCAGTACTTC
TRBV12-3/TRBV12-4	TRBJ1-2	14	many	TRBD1	CASSLTGFNYGYTF	TGTGCCAGCAGTTTGACAGGGTTCAACTATGGCTACACCTTC
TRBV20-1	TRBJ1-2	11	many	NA	CSGGSNYGYTF	TGCAGTGGTGGTAGCAACTATGGCTACACCTTC
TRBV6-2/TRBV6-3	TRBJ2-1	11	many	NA	CATLPISEQFF	TGTGCCACCCTCCCAATTAGTGAGCAGTTCTTC
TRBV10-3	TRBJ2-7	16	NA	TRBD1	CAISEGPGQGSYEQYF	TGTGCCATCAGTGAGGGACCGGGACAGGGGTCCTACGAGCAGTACTTC
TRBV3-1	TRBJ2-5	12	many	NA	CASSQDGETQYF	TGTGCCAGCAGCCAAGATGGAGAGACCCAGTACTTC
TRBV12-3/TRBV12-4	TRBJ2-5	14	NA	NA	CASSPIAAQETQYF	TGTGCCAGCAGCCCCATCGCCGCCCAAGAGACCCAGTACTTC
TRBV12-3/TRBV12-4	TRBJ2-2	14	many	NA	CASRGGFRTGELFF	TGTGCCAGCAGAGGGGGGTTTAGGACCGGGGAGCTGTTTTTT
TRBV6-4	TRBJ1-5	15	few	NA	CASSDSNRFNQPQHF	TGTGCCAGCAGTGACTCGAACAGATTTAATCAGCCCCAGCATTTT
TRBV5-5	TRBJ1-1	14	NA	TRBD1	CASSPGQGFSGAFF	TGTGCCAGCAGCCCGGGACAGGGGTTTAGCGGAGCTTTCTTT
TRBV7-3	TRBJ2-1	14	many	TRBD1	CASSFSGQGNEQFF	TGTGCCAGCAGCTTCTCAGGACAGGGCAATGAGCAGTTCTTC